The present T cell receptor beta chain was sequenced within a study of T cell repertoires in cytomegalovirus infection. Background on the study: Researchers turned to recently identified HLA-C-restricted CMV epitopes as well as well-studied HLA-B-restricted ones.

Study-wide results and caveats: Dominating the ex vivo response were HLA-C-restricted CMV-specific TCR beta clonotypes.

Each CDR3 protein gets one entry after TCRdb re-called the reads with MiXCR. The sample has some 920,000 distinct CDR3 sequences, roughly 30% seen once. As for this clonotype: Its target is not known.

This CDR3 comprises 14 residues. The germline gives CDR1 SNHLY, CDR2 FYNNEI. With 8 bases clipped from V and 6 bases from J, the junction kept 6 bases outside the gene matches. The clonotype was recovered from a human donor in good health (CMV status not recorded). Some clones in this sample may be carry-over from other donors' samples. This specimen was cultured CD8+ T cells from PBMCs, taken from culture after CMV antigen stimulation. The rearrangement joins TRBV2 to TRBJ2-1, with 11 bases aligning to TRBD1. CDR3 coding DNA: TGTGCCAGCCTGGGACAGGGGGTTACCAATGAGCAGTTCTTC. Translated: CASLGQGVTNEQFF.